The 30 T cell receptor beta chains below were found in one sample sequenced in a study of blood T cells in healthy people across ages. A sample-barcoded 5' primer and a J-beta primer mix were used in a second PCR of roughly 7 to 11 cycles. TCRdb re-derived calls from the 5' RACE reads in MiXCR, one entry per CDR3 protein. The top ten hold about a quarter of the sample, which has some 780,000 distinct CDR3 sequences, approximately 60% seen once. The specimen sequenced was blood. Receptors were obtained from a middle-aged man in good health.

The chain links TRBV27 to TRBJ2-7; D may correspond to TRBD1 or TRBD2 (5 bases each). The CDR3 is made up of 13 amino acids. In germline, CDR1 is MNHEY, CDR2 SMNVEV (reference sequence). The germline V and J ends were trimmed by 5 bases and 5 bases, with 13 bases remaining between them. CDR3 bases: TGTGCCAGCAGTGTGGGGCGGGTCCACGAGCAGTACTTC. Amino acids: CASSVGRVHEQYF.

This clonotype was seen once. The rearrangement uses TRBV12-3 or TRBV12-4 and TRBJ2-3, with 15 bases that match TRBD2. The CDR3 spans 20 residues. V was pared by 3 bases and J by 3 bases, with 13 bases of the junction left unmatched. In nucleotides, the CDR3 is TGTGCCAGCAGTTTGGAGGGACTAGCGGGAGGCCAAGTGCTAACAGATACGCAGTATTTT. Translated: CASSLEGLAGGQVLTDTQYF.

The V and J genes are TRBV9 and TRBJ2-1, with 8 bases that match TRBD1. J gave up 5 bases and V 3 bases, and 4 bases lay outside the gene matches. CDR3 length: 14 amino acids. CDR1 SGDLS and CDR2 YYNGEE come from the germline V gene. The CDR3 sequence is CASSATGGDNEQFF. CDR3 DNA sequence: TGTGCCAGCAGCGCAACAGGGGGAGACAATGAGCAGTTCTTC.

V gene TRBV28 combines with J gene TRBJ1-5; 9 bases fit TRBD1. The CDR3 sequence is 15 residues long. Trimming removed 5 bases from V and 4 bases from J; junction bases left unmatched: 6. CDR1 is MDHEN and CDR2 is SYDVKM in the germline V gene. CDR3 DNA sequence: TGTGCCAGCAGTCGGACAGGGGAGAATAATCAGCCCCAGCATTTT. Its translation is CASSRTGENNQPQHF.

J is TRBJ2-7 and V is TRBV20-1; tentatively, D is TRBD1 or TRBD2 (5 bases each). Deletions cut 6 bases from V and 4 bases from J, with 22 bases between. This CDR3 comprises 15 residues. The germline V gene encodes CDR1 DFQATT and CDR2 SNEGSKA (reference sequence). The CDR3 DNA follows: TGCAGTGCCCACCATGGGGGACGGTGGACTTACGAGCAGTACTTC. This translates into CSAHHGGRWTYEQYF.

The rearrangement links TRBV9 to TRBJ2-2; D could derive from TRBD1 or TRBD2 (7 bases each). CDR1 and CDR2 from the germline V gene are SGDLS and YYNGEE. This CDR3 is 17 amino acids long. Trimming left V 4 bases short and J 6 bases short, with 22 bases between. In nucleotides, the CDR3 is TGTGCCAGCAGCATCAGGGGGGGACACCCCCAGGCCGGGGAGCTGTTTTTT. Encoded protein: CASSIRGGHPQAGELFF. Full variable domain (missing parts from reference TRBV9 and TRBJ2-2): DSGVTQTPKHLITATGQRVTLRCSPRSGDLSVYWYQQSLDQGLQFLIQYYNGEERAKGNILERFSAQQFPDLHSELNLSSLELGDSALYFCASSIRGGHPQAGELFFGEGSRLTVL.

The rearrangement joins TRBV24-1 to TRBJ2-5; weak D call: TRBD1 (5 bases). CDR3 length: 18 amino acids. Germline assignment: CDR1 KGHDR and CDR2 SFDVKD. Trimming removed 5 bases at V and 11 bases at J, with 32 bases between. Here the CDR3 reads CATSAGPRQSPVYNEQYF. The CDR3 coding sequence is TGTGCCACCAGTGCCGGCCCAAGACAGAGTCCCGTGTACAATGAGCAGTACTTC.

This chain uses TRBV9 with TRBJ1-2, with a possible D match to TRBD1 (6 bases). The CDR3 totals 12 residues. Germline V gives CDR1 SGDLS, CDR2 YYNGEE. The V end lost 7 bases, the J end lost 5 bases, and 12 bases lay between the germline ends. The CDR3 spells CASADSAYGYTF. The CDR3 coding sequence is TGTGCCAGCGCGGACAGCGCGTATGGCTACACCTTC.

V usage is TRBV20-1 and J usage is TRBJ1-2; D is ambiguous. Germline CDR1 and CDR2: DFQATT and SNEGSKA (reference sequence). V shed 3 bases and J shed 8 bases, with 22 bases lying between them. The CDR3 runs to 15 residues. This CDR3 reads CSASSAQADRRGYTF. The CDR3 nucleotides read TGCAGTGCTAGCTCGGCGCAGGCGGACCGAAGGGGCTACACCTTC.

The V and J genes are TRBV27 and TRBJ1-2, with D unresolved. Germline V gene data show CDR1 as MNHEY and CDR2 as SMNVEV (reference sequence). The ends were cut back, 8 bases at V and 6 bases at J, with 16 bases in the middle. The CDR3 covers 13 residues. CDR3 DNA sequence: TGTGCCAGCGGTGCTGATTCCTTCGATGGCTACACCTTC. Translated, it gives CASGADSFDGYTF.

CDR3 bases: TGTGCCAGCAGCCAGGTGGCTTACGAGACCCAGTACTTC. Translated, it gives CASSQVAYETQYF. The chain recombines TRBV5-6 with TRBJ2-7; no clear D. The end of the DNA fits TRBJ2-5 better, so the J call may be wrong. The germline CDR1 and CDR2 sequences are SGHDT and YYEEEE. This CDR3 is 13 amino acids long.

The CDR3 DNA reads as TGCAGTGCTAGAGATGTAAAGGTGGGCGGGAGGGCCGGAGATACGCAGTATTTT. Residues: CSARDVKVGGRAGDTQYF. V is TRBV20-1 and J is TRBJ2-3; 9 nucleotides agree with TRBD2. V shed 0 bases, J shed 5 bases, and the junction held 15 bases outside the gene matches. Germline CDR1 is DFQATT and CDR2 is SNEGSKA (reference sequence). The CDR3 totals 18 residues.

Remarks on this clonotype: Germline is not matched at one junction end, which may reflect a read error. The DNA for the CDR3 is TGCGCCAGCAGCCTAACCGGGACAGGGTCGGAGCAGTACTTC. Amino acid sequence: CASSLTGTGSEQYF. The chain joins TRBV7-9 to TRBJ2-7, with 9 nucleotides matching TRBD1. The CDR3 is made up of 14 amino acids. The germline V gene has CDR1 SEHNR and CDR2 FQNEAQ (reference sequence).

The rearrangement joins TRBV6-6 to TRBJ1-5, with D possibly matching TRBD1 (5 bases). Germline CDR1 and CDR2: MNHNY and SVGAGI (reference sequence). V lost 5 bases, J lost 9 bases, and 11 bases lay in between. The CDR3 has 12 residues. CDR3 sequence: CASSGTPGPQHF. The CDR3 nucleotides read TGTGCCAGCAGTGGGACTCCCGGGCCCCAGCATTTT.

The chain has TRBV3-1 and TRBJ2-3, with 10 nucleotides matching TRBD1. CDR1 and CDR2 (germline): LGHDT, YNNKEL (reference sequence). Trimming took 6 bases from V and 3 from J; bases not matched to a gene: 12. CDR3 length equals 17 residues. The CDR3 protein is CASRPEKTGGATDTQYF. In nucleotides, the CDR3 is TGTGCCAGCAGACCCGAGAAGACAGGGGGCGCGACAGATACGCAGTATTTT.

CDR3 sequence: CSVQQGGNYGYTF. The CDR3 coding sequence is TGCAGCGTTCAACAGGGTGGTAACTATGGCTACACCTTC. V and J are TRBV29-1 and TRBJ1-2, with a weak D call TRBD1 (6 bases). The V gene's germline CDR1 is SQVTM and CDR2 ANQGSEA. The CDR3 is 13 amino acids. The V and J ends lost 5 bases and 1 base respectively, with 11 bases between them.

This chain joins TRBV12-3 or TRBV12-4 and TRBJ2-2, with D possibly TRBD1 on 6 matching bases. With 5 bases removed from V and 7 bases from J, the gap between germline ends came to 11 bases. The CDR3 sequence is 13 residues long. The CDR3 reads CASSTRTVGELFF. In DNA form, the CDR3 reads TGTGCCAGCAGTACCCGGACAGTCGGGGAGCTGTTTTTT.

The gene calls are TRBV2 and TRBJ2-5, with TRBD1 matching 7 bases. Gene TRBJ2-7 matches the end of the DNA better, so the J call may be wrong. This CDR3 comprises 19 residues. Germline V CDR1 and CDR2: SNHLY, FYNNEI. The CDR3 spells CASSITEDRTSQGNYEQYF. The CDR3 coding sequence is TGTGCCAGCAGTATTACTGAGGACAGGACGTCCCAGGGGAATTACGAGCAGTACTTC.

The sample holds a few counts of this clonotype. This chain connects TRBV15 to TRBJ2-1; 9 bases align to TRBD2. From germline, CDR1 is LNHNV and CDR2 YYDKDF (reference sequence). Losses at the gene ends were 5 bases for V and 6 bases for J; bases not matched to a gene: 8. CDR3 size: 15 residues. In nucleotides, the CDR3 is TGTGCCACCAGCGGTAGGACTAGCGAGACCAATGAGCAGTTCTTC. Protein product: CATSGRTSETNEQFF.

This clonotype was seen a handful of times. The genes are TRBV6-1 and TRBJ2-5, with D perhaps matching TRBD2 (5 bases). CDR1 and CDR2 (germline): MNHNS, SASEGT. V was pared by 6 bases and J by 4 bases, with 6 bases between. CDR3 length equals 11 residues. The CDR3 region has the DNA TGTGCCAGCAGGGGGAGAGAGACCCAGTACTTC. The encoded protein is CASRGRETQYF.

The chain couples TRBV20-1 to TRBJ2-7; D might be TRBD1 (6 bases). The CDR3 spans 13 residues. Germline assignment: CDR1 DFQATT and CDR2 SNEGSKA (reference sequence). V was pared by 2 bases and J by 3 bases, with 11 bases between. CDR3 loop: CSARFRGGYEQYF. The CDR3 DNA reads as TGCAGTGCTAGATTCAGGGGTGGCTACGAGCAGTACTTC.

This chain uses TRBV10-3 with TRBJ2-1; 13 nucleotides line up with TRBD2. This CDR3 contains 15 residues. V shed 6 bases and J 8 bases; nucleotides not matched to a gene: 7. CDR1 ENHRY and CDR2 SYGVKD come from the germline V gene. CDR3 DNA sequence: TGTGCCATCAGCGCCGGGACTAGCGGGAATGATGAGCAGTTCTTC. As protein: CAISAGTSGNDEQFF.

With respect to this clonotype: At one of its ends the junction is not consistent with the germline gene, which may arise from a read error. The genes are TRBV19 and TRBJ2-7; TRBD1 is a possible D gene (5 bases). This CDR3 spans 15 amino acids. The germline V gene encodes CDR1 LNHDA and CDR2 SQIVND (reference sequence). The CDR3 region is CTSSINSGQGYEQYF. For the CDR3, the DNA is TGTACCAGTAGTATTAATAGTGGGCAGGGCTACGAGCAGTACTTC. Full variable domain (rest looked up from reference TRBV19 and TRBJ2-7): DGGITQSPKYLFRKEGQNVTLSCEQNLNHDAMYWYRQDPGQGLRLIYYSQIVNDFQKGDIAEGYSVSREKKESFPLTVTSAQKNPTAFYLCTSSINSGQGYEQYFGPGTRLTVT.

The CDR3 is CASRGTPTSTDTQYF. The DNA for the CDR3 is TGCGCCAGCAGAGGGACCCCAACTAGCACAGATACGCAGTATTTT. V and J are TRBV5-1 and TRBJ2-3; the D gene could be TRBD1 or TRBD2 (5 bases each). The CDR3 loop spans 15 amino acids. Germline-derived CDR1 and CDR2 are SGHRS and YFSETQ. Trimming took off 5 bases at V and 0 bases at J, with 13 bases between the two ends.

As for this clonotype: An end of the junction does not agree with germline; a read error may underlie this. The gene calls are TRBV9 and TRBJ2-1, with D maybe TRBD2 (5 bases). The CDR3 consists of 15 residues. Germline CDR1 is SGDLS and CDR2 is YYNGEE. The DNA for the CDR3 is TGTGCCAGCAGCGTAGTGGGATCGAGTACCGGGGAGCTGTTCTTC. Translation gives CASSVVGSSTGELFF. The entire variable domain, with the rest obtained from reference TRBV9 and TRBJ2-1, is as follows: DSGVTQTPKHLITATGQRVTLRCSPRSGDLSVYWYQQSLDQGLQFLIQYYNGEERAKGNILERFSAQQFPDLHSELNLSSLELGDSALYFCASSVVGSSTGELFFGPGTRLTVL.

This clonotype was detected once. The rearrangement joins TRBV6-1 to TRBJ1-5; the match to TRBD1 covers 7 bases. J gave up 0 bases and V 6 bases, and 11 bases lay outside the gene matches. Germline assignment: CDR1 MNHNS and CDR2 SASEGT. This CDR3 contains 17 residues. In DNA, the CDR3 is TGTGCCAGCAGACAGGGGACGGGGTTCAATAGCAATCAGCCCCAGCATTTT. Translated, it gives CASRQGTGFNSNQPQHF.

This clonotype is a singleton in its sample. V is TRBV20-1 and J is TRBJ1-1; 10 nucleotides line up with TRBD1. V shed 5 bases and J 1 base; nucleotides not matched to a gene: 7. The germline V gene encodes CDR1 DFQATT and CDR2 SNEGSKA (reference sequence). This CDR3 is 15 amino acids long. The CDR3 protein is CSARGQGGRNTEAFF. The CDR3 DNA follows: TGCAGTGCTCGCGGACAGGGGGGGAGGAACACTGAAGCTTTCTTT.

This rearrangement joins TRBV12-3 or TRBV12-4 to TRBJ2-1; 10 bases line up with TRBD1. The CDR3 contains 19 residues. V shed 6 bases and J 4 bases; nucleotides not matched to a gene: 18. The CDR3 region is CASREAPGQGPGLYNEQFF. The DNA of the CDR3 is TGTGCCAGCAGGGAAGCACCGGGACAGGGGCCGGGTTTATACAATGAGCAGTTCTTC.

J is TRBJ2-3 and V is TRBV9; 7 nucleotides match TRBD1. Trimming took 2 bases from V and 2 from J; bases not matched to a gene: 8. Germline V lookup: CDR1 SGDLS, CDR2 YYNGEE. This CDR3 is built from 16 residues. The CDR3 sequence is CASSVQAGGSTDTQYF. The CDR3 DNA reads as TGTGCCAGCAGCGTCCAGGCAGGGGGATCCACAGATACGCAGTATTTT. The full variable domain, completed using reference TRBV9 and TRBJ2-3, is DSGVTQTPKHLITATGQRVTLRCSPRSGDLSVYWYQQSLDQGLQFLIQYYNGEERAKGNILERFSAQQFPDLHSELNLSSLELGDSALYFCASSVQAGGSTDTQYFGPGTRLTVL.

CDR3 sequence (DNA): TGTGCCACGCAACGGACAGATAACTATGGCTACACCTTC. Translated: CATQRTDNYGYTF. This sequence joins TRBV19 and TRBJ1-2, with D perhaps matching TRBD1 (6 bases). The CDR3 has 13 residues. With 10 bases removed from V and 1 base from J, the gap between germline ends came to 13 bases. Germline CDR1 is LNHDA and CDR2 is SQIVND (reference sequence).